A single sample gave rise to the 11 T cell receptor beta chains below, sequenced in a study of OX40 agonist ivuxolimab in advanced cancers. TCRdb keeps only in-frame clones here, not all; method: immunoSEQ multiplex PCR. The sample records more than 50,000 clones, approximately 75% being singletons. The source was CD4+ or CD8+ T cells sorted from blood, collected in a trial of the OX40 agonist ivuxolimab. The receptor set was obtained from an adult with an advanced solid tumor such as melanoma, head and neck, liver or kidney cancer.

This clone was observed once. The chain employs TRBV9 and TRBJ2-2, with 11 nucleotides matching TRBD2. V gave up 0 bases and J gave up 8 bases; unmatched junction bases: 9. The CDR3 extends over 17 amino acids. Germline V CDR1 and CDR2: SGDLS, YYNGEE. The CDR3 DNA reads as TGTGCCAGCAGCGTAGCTACTAGCGGGAGACCCGGGGGGGAGCTGTTTTTT. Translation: CASSVATSGRPGGELFF.

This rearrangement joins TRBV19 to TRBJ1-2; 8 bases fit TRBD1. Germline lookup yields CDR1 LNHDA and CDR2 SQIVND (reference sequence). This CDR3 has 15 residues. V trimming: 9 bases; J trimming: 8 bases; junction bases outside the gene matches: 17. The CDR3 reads CASTPPGQGWGGYTF. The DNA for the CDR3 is TGTGCCAGCACCCCGCCAGGACAGGGATGGGGCGGCTACACCTTC.

The CDR3: CASSLDRVNGYTF. CDR3 coding DNA: TGTGCCAGCAGCTTGGACAGGGTCAATGGCTACACCTTC. This chain uses TRBV7-9 with TRBJ1-2, with 8 bases matching TRBD1. Unmatched junction bases numbered 3, after V lost 3 bases and J lost 6 bases. Germline V gene lookup returns CDR1 SEHNR and CDR2 FQNEAQ (reference sequence). The CDR3 is 13 amino acids.

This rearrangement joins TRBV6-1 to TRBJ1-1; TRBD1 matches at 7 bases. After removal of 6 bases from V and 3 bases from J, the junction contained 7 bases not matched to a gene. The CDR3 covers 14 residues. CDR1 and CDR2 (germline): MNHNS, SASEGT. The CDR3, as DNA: TGTGCCAGCAGGAGACAGGGATTGGACACTGAAGCTTTCTTT. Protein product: CASRRQGLDTEAFF.

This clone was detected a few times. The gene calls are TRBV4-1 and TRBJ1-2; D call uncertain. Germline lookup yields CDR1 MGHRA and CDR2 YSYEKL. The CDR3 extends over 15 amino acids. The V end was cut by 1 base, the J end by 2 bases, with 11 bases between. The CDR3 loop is CASSQGPNRNYGYTF. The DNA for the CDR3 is TGCGCCAGCAGCCAAGGGCCGAACAGAAACTATGGCTACACCTTC.

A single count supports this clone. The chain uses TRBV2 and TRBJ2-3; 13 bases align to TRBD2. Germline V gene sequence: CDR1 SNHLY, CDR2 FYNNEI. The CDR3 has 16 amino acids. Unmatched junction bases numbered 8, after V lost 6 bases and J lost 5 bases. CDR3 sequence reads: CASRELAGGSGDTQYF. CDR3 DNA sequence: TGTGCCAGCAGGGAACTAGCGGGAGGGAGTGGAGATACGCAGTATTTT.

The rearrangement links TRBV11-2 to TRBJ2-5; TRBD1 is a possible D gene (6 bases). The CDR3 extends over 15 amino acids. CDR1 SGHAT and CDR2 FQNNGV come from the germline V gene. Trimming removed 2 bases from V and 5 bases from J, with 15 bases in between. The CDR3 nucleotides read TGTGCCAGCAGCTTATCAGGGGTTTTGCGGGAGACCCAGTACTTC. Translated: CASSLSGVLRETQYF.

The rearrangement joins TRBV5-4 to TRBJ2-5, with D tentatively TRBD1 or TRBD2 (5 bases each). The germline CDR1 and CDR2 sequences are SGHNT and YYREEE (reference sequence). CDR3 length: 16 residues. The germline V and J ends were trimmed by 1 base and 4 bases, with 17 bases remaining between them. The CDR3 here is CASSLKTGTDSETQYF. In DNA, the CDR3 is TGTGCCAGCAGCTTGAAGACCGGGACGGACTCAGAGACCCAGTACTTC. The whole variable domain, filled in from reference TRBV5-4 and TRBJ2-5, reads ETGVTQSPTHLIKTRGQQVTLRCSSQSGHNTVSWYQQALGQGPQFIFQYYREEENGRGNFPPRFSGLQFPNYSSELNVNALELDDSALYLCASSLKTGTDSETQYFGPGTRLLVL.

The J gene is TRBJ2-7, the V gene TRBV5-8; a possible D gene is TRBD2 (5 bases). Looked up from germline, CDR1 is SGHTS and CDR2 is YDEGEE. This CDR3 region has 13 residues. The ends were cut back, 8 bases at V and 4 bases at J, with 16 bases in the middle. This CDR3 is CASYTRGSYEQYF. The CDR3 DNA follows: TGTGCCAGTTACACGAGAGGGAGTTACGAGCAGTACTTC.

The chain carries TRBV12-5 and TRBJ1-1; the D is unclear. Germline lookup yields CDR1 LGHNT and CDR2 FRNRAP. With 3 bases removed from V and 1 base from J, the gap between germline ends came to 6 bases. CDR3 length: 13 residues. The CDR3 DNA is TGTGCTAGTGGTTTCAATCAGAACACTGAAGCTTTCTTT. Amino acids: CASGFNQNTEAFF.

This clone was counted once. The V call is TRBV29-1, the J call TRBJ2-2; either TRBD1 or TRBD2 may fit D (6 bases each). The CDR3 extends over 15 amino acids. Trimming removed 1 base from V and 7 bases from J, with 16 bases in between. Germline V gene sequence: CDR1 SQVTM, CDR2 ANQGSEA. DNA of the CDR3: TGCAGCGTTGAAGCCCACGGGGGCGTTGACGGGGAGCTGTTTTTT. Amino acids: CSVEAHGGVDGELFF.